This T cell receptor beta chain appears in the sequencing data of a study of regulatory T cells in long-lasting Graves disease. In its sample, this clonotype was seen many times. Its antigen is unidentified. Study-wide points: Persistent cases favored TRBV28, TRBJ1-2 and TRBJ2-5.

Combining iRepertoire HTBI primers with Arm-PCR of CDR3 regions, the authors built TCR beta libraries. TCRdb reanalysed the multiplex PCR reads using MiXCR and keeps one entry per CDR3 protein. Of under 500,000 distinct CDR3 sequences listed, roughly 20% are singletons. This sample's time point: persistent/refractory GD, antithyroid drugs over 5 years with positive TRAb. PBMC-extracted RNA yielded the TCR library. An endocrinology department in Xi'an, China, supplied the patients. Germline CDR1 is MDHEN and CDR2 is SYDVKM. V was shortened by 6 bases and J by 7 bases, with 7 bases between the two germline ends. This CDR3 spans 10 amino acids.

The V and J genes are TRBV28 and TRBJ2-7; D possibly corresponds to TRBD2 (5 bases). Sample: peripheral blood mononuclear cells (PBMCs), taken when the disease was refractory, from a patient treated with antithyroid drugs. This TCR came from a female donor with Graves disease. This chain's CDR3 is CASRRGEQYF. In DNA, the CDR3 is TGTGCCAGCAGAAGAGGGGAGCAGTACTTC.